The next 17 T cell receptor beta chains were all read from a single sample in a study of cytomegalovirus exposure and HLA in healthy donors. The PCR employed 60 Vbeta primers together with 13 Jbeta primers. Clones were read by immunoSEQ multiplex PCR, and TCRdb kept only the in-frame ones, dropping some. The sample records roughly 67,000 clones, roughly 80% being singletons. The material sequenced was PBMCs. The receptors derive from a woman in her 30s in good health and CMV-seronegative.

The V and J genes are TRBV7-9 and TRBJ2-7; D might be TRBD1 (5 bases). The CDR3 covers 12 residues. V shed 8 bases and J shed 7 bases, with 15 bases lying between them. Germline lookup yields CDR1 SEHNR and CDR2 FQNEAQ (reference sequence). CDR3: CASQGSAQEQYF. CDR3 sequence (DNA): TGTGCCAGCCAGGGTTCCGCACAGGAGCAGTACTTC.

V and J are TRBV7-2 and TRBJ1-2; D is uncertain. Looked up from germline, CDR1 is SGHTA and CDR2 is FQGNSA. The CDR3 is made up of 16 amino acids. V was clipped by 3 bases and J by 8 bases, with 22 bases between them. CDR3 coding DNA: TGTGCCAGCAGCTTCGAGGGCGGCCAGCGCTGGGGAGGCTACACCTTC. Its protein product is CASSFEGGQRWGGYTF.

The J gene is TRBJ1-1, the V gene TRBV18; tentatively, D is TRBD1 (6 bases). The CDR3 is made up of 14 amino acids. Looked up from germline, CDR1 is KGHSH and CDR2 is LQKENI. With 6 bases removed from V and 1 base from J, the gap between germline ends came to 12 bases. CDR3 amino acids: CASSPRGGNTEAFF. CDR3 bases: TGTGCCAGCTCGCCGAGGGGGGGGAACACTGAAGCTTTCTTT.

The chain joins TRBV7-9 to TRBJ2-1; 10 bases fit TRBD2. With 1 base clipped from V and 4 bases from J, the junction kept 7 bases outside the gene matches. From germline, CDR1 is SEHNR and CDR2 FQNEAQ (reference sequence). The CDR3 extends over 17 amino acids. The CDR3 bases are TGTGCCAGCAGCTTAGGAAACCTAGCGGGGGAGTACAATGAGCAGTTCTTC. Translated: CASSLGNLAGEYNEQFF.

This clone was seen only once. The gene calls are TRBV4-2 and TRBJ2-1, with D possibly TRBD1 on 6 matching bases. There are 14 residues in the CDR3. With 1 base removed from V and 6 bases from J, the gap between germline ends came to 10 bases. The germline V gene has CDR1 LGHNA and CDR2 YNFKEQ. Here the CDR3 reads CASSQVTTGNEQFF. DNA of the CDR3: TGTGCCAGCAGCCAAGTAACGACAGGCAATGAGCAGTTCTTC.

The rearrangement uses TRBV28 and TRBJ1-3; no definite D call. This CDR3 has 11 amino acids. V gave up 7 bases and J gave up 8 bases, with 9 bases separating them. The germline V gene encodes CDR1 MDHEN and CDR2 SYDVKM. The CDR3: CASKSSDTIYF. CDR3 in DNA: TGTGCCAGCAAATCCTCCGACACCATATATTTT. Using reference TRBV28 and TRBJ1-3 for the parts outside the CDR3, the full variable domain is DVKVTQSSRYLVKRTGEKVFLECVQDMDHENMFWYRQDPGLGLRLIYFSYDVKMKEKGDIPEGYSVSREKKERFSLILESASTNQTSMYLCASKSSDTIYFGEGSWLTVV.

The chain carries TRBV15 and TRBJ1-1, with 11 bases matching TRBD1. With 5 bases clipped from V and 4 bases from J, the junction kept 6 bases outside the gene matches. Germline-derived CDR1 and CDR2 are LNHNV and YYDKDF (reference sequence). The CDR3 runs 15 residues. The CDR3 coding sequence is TGTGCCACCAGCGTGGACAGGGGGCCGGGCACTGAAGCTTTCTTT. This translates into CATSVDRGPGTEAFF.

The chain is built from TRBV6-1 and TRBJ2-7; 14 bases align to TRBD2. V lost 3 bases, J lost 0 bases, and 7 bases stayed unmatched. The germline CDR1 and CDR2 sequences are MNHNS and SASEGT. The CDR3 runs 18 residues. CDR3 in DNA: TGTGCCAGCAGTGACGGGACTAGCGGGGGCCCGAGCTCCTACGAGCAGTACTTC. Amino acids: CASSDGTSGGPSSYEQYF.

The chain carries TRBV27 and TRBJ2-7, with 8 bases matching TRBD1. There are 16 residues in the CDR3. Germline V gene lookup returns CDR1 MNHEY and CDR2 SMNVEV (reference sequence). V shed 7 bases, J shed 0 bases, and the junction held 11 bases outside the gene matches. DNA of the CDR3: TGTGCCAGCAAGGCGACCGGGACAGGAAGCTCCTACGAGCAGTACTTC. Its translation: CASKATGTGSSYEQYF.

This clone appeared a few times. V is TRBV6-5 and J is TRBJ1-6, with a possible D match to TRBD1 (5 bases). Germline values: CDR1 MNHEY, CDR2 SVGAGI. The CDR3 covers 16 residues. Between the trimmed V and J ends, which lost 4 bases and 5 bases, there was a span of 15 bases. In DNA, the CDR3 is TGTGCCAGCAGTTGGGGGGTTTTCCGGAATAATTCACCCCTCCACTTT. As protein: CASSWGVFRNNSPLHF.

The table lists this clone with a few counts. This chain connects TRBV2 to TRBJ2-2, with a weak D call TRBD1 (5 bases). This CDR3 has 14 amino acids. Germline loops: CDR1 SNHLY, CDR2 FYNNEI. V was cut by 7 bases and J by 7 bases, with 16 bases left in between. CDR3 sequence: CASNAGNFGGELFF. CDR3 nucleotide sequence: TGTGCCAGCAATGCAGGGAATTTCGGCGGGGAGCTGTTTTTT.

The V and J genes are TRBV6-5 and TRBJ1-1; no reliable D call. Germline V CDR1 and CDR2: MNHEY, SVGAGI. V shed 6 bases and J shed 5 bases, with 16 bases lying between them. The CDR3 loop spans 14 amino acids. The CDR3: CASRSEGKGTEAFF. As DNA, the CDR3 is TGTGCCAGCAGATCAGAGGGAAAAGGGACTGAAGCTTTCTTT.

This chain connects TRBV7-2 to TRBJ1-2; a possible D gene is TRBD1 (5 bases). Trimming took 4 bases from V and 5 from J, leaving 17 bases between them. This CDR3 comprises 15 residues. Germline V CDR1 and CDR2: SGHTA, FQGNSA. The CDR3 DNA sequence: TGTGCCAGCAGCTCGCGACAGTTGACCCTATATGGCTACACCTTC. Amino acid sequence: CASSSRQLTLYGYTF. Using reference TRBV7-2 and TRBJ1-2 for the parts outside the CDR3, the full variable domain is GAGVSQSPSNKVTEKGKDVELRCDPISGHTALYWYRQSLGQGLEFLIYFQGNSAPDKSGLPSDRFSAERTGGSVSTLTIQRTQQEDSAVYLCASSSRQLTLYGYTFGSGTRLTVV.

The V call is TRBV6-1, the J call TRBJ2-7, with 11 bases matching TRBD2. The V gene's germline CDR1 is MNHNS and CDR2 SASEGT. Trimming at V came to 3 bases and at J to 0 bases, leaving 4 bases not matched to a gene. CDR3 size: 16 residues. CDR3 loop: CASSDLAGGSSYEQYF. DNA of the CDR3: TGTGCCAGCAGTGACCTAGCGGGGGGCAGCTCCTACGAGCAGTACTTC.

The chain recombines TRBV19 with TRBJ2-1, with 12 positions matching TRBD2. Germline V gene data show CDR1 as LNHDA and CDR2 as SQIVND (reference sequence). Losses at the gene ends were 4 bases for V and 4 bases for J; bases not matched to a gene: 5. The CDR3 runs to 16 residues. DNA of the CDR3: TGTGCCAGTAGTAATCCTAGCGGGGGGGTTTACAATGAGCAGTTCTTC. This encodes CASSNPSGGVYNEQFF.

This clone was observed a single time. The chain joins TRBV6-1 to TRBJ2-1; 7 nucleotides match TRBD1. From germline, CDR1 is MNHNS and CDR2 SASEGT. The CDR3 runs 16 residues. Losses at the gene ends were 1 base for V and 0 bases for J; bases not matched to a gene: 3. The CDR3 region is CASSEGAGGSYNEQFF. In nucleotides, the CDR3 is TGTGCCAGCAGTGAAGGGGCAGGGGGCTCCTACAATGAGCAGTTCTTC.

The chain recombines TRBV5-6 with TRBJ2-7; D is undetermined. Trimming shortened V by 4 bases and J by 0 bases, and 5 bases separated the two germline ends. The CDR3 covers 12 residues. The germline V gene has CDR1 SGHDT and CDR2 YYEEEE. The chain's CDR3 is CASSLLSYEQYF. The CDR3 DNA is TGTGCCAGCAGCCTACTCTCCTACGAGCAGTACTTC.